Listed below are T cell receptor beta chains from one sample, sequenced in a study of shared clonotypes between healthy human individuals. Produced via immunoSEQ multiplex PCR; TCRdb's table is partial and in-frame only. The repertoire includes about 960,000 clones, about three quarters of them detected once, and roughly 1.5% sits in the top ten. Sequencing input: memory CD4+ T cells sorted from blood. The receptors come from a man between 18 and 29 years old in good health. CDR3s include the opening cysteine and the closing phenylalanine or tryptophan. D genes are given only for firm matches. Clone size is not always given. Where it is, it says once, few, many or a class for expanded clones.

d_call j_call v_call clone_size cdr3_length cdr3_nt cdr3_aa
NA TRBJ2-7 TRBV28 NA 12 TGTGCCAGCAGTTTTGGTCAGTACGAGCAGTACTTC CASSFGQYEQYF
NA TRBJ1-2 TRBV29-1 NA 13 TGCAGCGTCGAGCGGTTATGGAATTATGGCTACACCTTC CSVERLWNYGYTF
NA TRBJ2-3 TRBV18 NA 14 TGTGCCAGCTCACGTTCAGGGGTGCGAGATACGCAGTATTTT CASSRSGVRDTQYF
NA TRBJ1-2 TRBV10-3 NA 16 TGTGCCATCAGTGAGTCGATCGGGGTGACTAACTATGGCTACACCTTC CAISESIGVTNYGYTF
NA TRBJ1-6 TRBV6-6 NA 15 TGTGCCAGCAGTTACTCGGAGATGTCCAATTCACCCCTCCACTTT CASSYSEMSNSPLHF
NA TRBJ1-5 TRBV11-2 once 15 TGTGCCAGCAGCTTAGTTTATGGGGCAAATCAGCCCCAGCATTTT CASSLVYGANQPQHF
NA TRBJ1-1 TRBV10-3 NA 14 TGTGCCATCAGTGGACAAGGCGGTAACACTGAAGCTTTCTTT CAISGQGGNTEAFF
NA TRBJ1-2 TRBV28 NA 12 TGTGCCAGCAGTTCAGGACAGTATGGCTACACCTTC CASSSGQYGYTF
TRBD2 TRBJ2-1 TRBV2 NA 18 TGTGCCAGCAGTGCCTATCTTTGGAGGGTAGCGGGCTACAATGAGCAGTTCTTC CASSAYLWRVAGYNEQFF
NA TRBJ2-5 TRBV9 NA 14 TGTGCCAGCAGCGCCAGGACGGGGGTGGAGACCCAGTACTTC CASSARTGVETQYF
NA TRBJ2-5 TRBV10-1 NA 13 TGCGCCAGCAGTGAGACCCAGAGGGGGGCCCAGTACTTC CASSETQRGAQYF
NA TRBJ1-5 TRBV15 few 14 TGTGCCACCAGCATCGCATCCCGTAATCAGCCCCAGCATTTT CATSIASRNQPQHF
NA TRBJ2-1 TRBV12-2 once 16 TGTGCAAGTCGCTCTCTAGCGGGAGTTGTCTACAATGAGCAGTTCTTC CASRSLAGVVYNEQFF
NA TRBJ2-7 TRBV7-2 NA 14 TGTGCCAGCAGCTTAGGACCCCGGGACTACGAGCAGTACTTC CASSLGPRDYEQYF
TRBD1 TRBJ1-3 TRBV29-1 NA 15 TGCAGCGTCGGATCCGGGACAGGCTCTGGAAACACCATATATTTT CSVGSGTGSGNTIYF
TRBD1 TRBJ2-7 TRBV5-4 NA 14 TGTGCCAGCAGTAGGGACAGGGTCGCTTACGAGCAGTACTTC CASSRDRVAYEQYF
NA TRBJ1-6 TRBV11-2 NA 12 TGTGCCAGCGGAGAGGGTTATTCACCCCTCCACTTT CASGEGYSPLHF
NA TRBJ2-7 TRBV5-4 NA 14 TGTGCCAGCAGCTTTCCAGGGGAAGCCTACGAGCAGTACTTC CASSFPGEAYEQYF
TRBD1 TRBJ2-7 TRBV5-6 once 17 TGTGCCAGCAGCTTCTCGACAGGGAATTTAAGGACCTACGAGCAGTACTTC CASSFSTGNLRTYEQYF
NA TRBJ1-6 TRBV9 NA 13 TGTGCCAGCAGCGCTAACATATATTCACCCCTCCACTTT CASSANIYSPLHF
NA TRBJ2-3 TRBV10-3 NA 14 TGTGCCACCCTACTTACTGCCGGCACAGATACGCAGTATTTT CATLLTAGTDTQYF
TRBD2 TRBJ2-1 TRBV9 NA 15 TGTGCCAGCACCAACCAAGCGGGGGGGTACAATGAGCAGTTCTTC CASTNQAGGYNEQFF
NA TRBJ1-1 TRBV28 NA 13 TGTGCCAGCAAGGGACCGAAGAACACTGAAGCTTTCTTT CASKGPKNTEAFF
TRBD1 TRBJ1-3 TRBV30 NA 15 TGTGCCTGGAGCGGGGACAGGGTCACTGGAAACACCATATATTTT CAWSGDRVTGNTIYF